The 2 T cell receptor beta chains in this list originate from one sample, sequenced in a study of regulatory T cells in long-lasting Graves disease. Relying on iRepertoire HTBI primers and Arm-PCR of CDR3 regions, the team built TCR beta libraries. A single record per CDR3 protein comes from TCRdb applying MiXCR to the multiplex PCR reads. The sample carries about 320,000 distinct CDR3 sequences, over 15% recorded once. Indicated time point: newly diagnosed GD, antithyroid drugs for less than 3 months. PBMC RNA was the source of the TCR library. Sequencing used peripheral blood mononuclear cells (PBMCs), obtained at new diagnosis, from a patient treated with antithyroid drugs. The receptors were gathered from a female donor with Graves disease.

A few counts support this clonotype. This may arise from a read error, as a much more abundant clone is one base away. The CDR3 DNA sequence: TGTGCCAGCAATCGGGAGACTAGCGGGTACTACGAGCAGTACTTC. This gives the protein CASNRETSGYYEQYF. V is TRBV25-1 and J is TRBJ2-7, with 10 bases matching TRBD2. The CDR3 spans 15 residues. The germline V gene encodes CDR1 MGHDK and CDR2 SYGVNS. V trimming: 7 bases; J trimming: 3 bases; junction bases outside the gene matches: 9.

The chain couples TRBV27 to TRBJ2-5; D possibly uses TRBD1 or TRBD2 (5 bases each). Germline V gene lookup returns CDR1 MNHEY and CDR2 SMNVEV (reference sequence). V was cut by 6 bases and J by 6 bases, with 14 bases left in between. The CDR3 runs to 13 residues. As DNA, the CDR3 is TGTGCCAGCAGAGACGGGGCCAGTCAGACCCAGTACTTC. Protein: CASRDGASQTQYF.